The clone carrying this T cell receptor (beta chain) occurred a few times. No antigen is known for it. The sample comes from a study of beta chain features in type 1 diabetes. Study findings and constraints: Type 1 diabetes patients showed fewer insertions and more deletions at VDJ junctions. The cDNA sequencing approach could over-represent high-TCR-expressing cells. TCRB CDR3s from Type 1 diabetes patients were moderately but significantly shorter in all four CD4+ subsets.

Germline V gene data show CDR1 as DFQATT and CDR2 as SNEGSKA (reference sequence). The CDR3 is made up of 11 amino acids. The junction had 5 bases not matched to a gene; V was cut back by 6 bases and J by 12 bases. Researchers reported sorting CD4+ naive, central memory, regulatory and stem cell-like memory cells via CD45RO/CCR7/CD25/CD127/CD95/CD27. cDNA synthesis used the whole RNA isolate, giving expressed TCRB sequences. The method was immunoSEQ multiplex PCR; TCRdb's version includes in-frame clones alone and lacks a portion of them. In the table there are about 640,000 clones, around an eighth of which are singletons.

The sequence derives from a man aged 30-40 years with type 1 diabetes. Sample: naive CD4+ T cells from blood. The chain employs TRBV20-1 and TRBJ2-3, with 11 bases that match TRBD2. For the CDR3, the DNA is TGCAGTGCGCTGGGACTAGCGGTTCAGTATTTT. Its translation: CSALGLAVQYF.